The 27 T cell receptor beta chains below come from one sample, sequenced in a study of control samples from healthy donors and cancer patients. Here immunoSEQ multiplex PCR was the method, and the copy in TCRdb shows in-frame clones only, minus some. The table records approximately 46,000 clones, more than 80% of them present only once. Source material: PBMCs. These receptors originate from a man between 25 and 39 years old with colorectal cancer.

The CDR3 loop is CASSYTPVNTEAFF. The CDR3 DNA follows: TGTGCCAGCAGTTACACACCAGTGAACACTGAAGCTTTCTTT. The rearrangement uses TRBV6-5 and TRBJ1-1; D remains unclear. Trimming left V 2 bases short and J 0 bases short, with 7 bases between. Germline V lookup: CDR1 MNHEY, CDR2 SVGAGI. CDR3 length: 14 residues.

This chain joins TRBV19 and TRBJ1-5; D gene unclear. The germline gives CDR1 LNHDA, CDR2 SQIVND (reference sequence). The CDR3 runs 15 residues. V was shortened by 1 base and J by 2 bases, with 9 bases between the two germline ends. CDR3 in amino acids: CASSIGPGGNQPQHF. The CDR3, as DNA: TGTGCCAGTAGTATAGGCCCCGGGGGCAATCAGCCCCAGCATTTT.

The V call is TRBV7-9, the J call TRBJ2-7; D is possibly TRBD1 or TRBD2 (6 bases each). Germline V gene data show CDR1 as SEHNR and CDR2 as FQNEAQ (reference sequence). The CDR3 extends over 16 amino acids. Trimming took off 1 base at V and 1 base at J, with 14 bases between the two ends. CDR3 DNA sequence: TGTGCCAGCAGCTTAGTATCGGGGGCCGGTTCCTACGAGCAGTACTTC. Translation: CASSLVSGAGSYEQYF.

This rearrangement joins TRBV19 to TRBJ2-1; 8 bases line up with TRBD1. J lost 5 bases, V lost 2 bases, and 8 bases had no gene match. This CDR3 contains 16 residues. Germline V gene sequence: CDR1 LNHDA, CDR2 SQIVND (reference sequence). CDR3 DNA sequence: TGTGCCAGTAGTATATCCAGGGGGCAAGAGGACAATGAGCAGTTCTTC. It specifies CASSISRGQEDNEQFF. Full variable domain (outside the CDR3, taken from reference TRBV19 and TRBJ2-1): DGGITQSPKYLFRKEGQNVTLSCEQNLNHDAMYWYRQDPGQGLRLIYYSQIVNDFQKGDIAEGYSVSREKKESFPLTVTSAQKNPTAFYLCASSISRGQEDNEQFFGPGTRLTVL.

The chain employs TRBV7-2 and TRBJ2-3, with D unclear. Trimming shortened V by 4 bases and J by 4 bases, and 9 bases separated the two germline ends. CDR3 length equals 13 residues. The germline CDR1 and CDR2 sequences are SGHTA and FQGNSA. The CDR3 region is CASSSQTPDTQYF. CDR3 DNA: TGTGCCAGCAGCTCTCAGACCCCAGATACGCAGTATTTT.

The rearrangement joins TRBV5-1 to TRBJ2-7; unclear D gene. V was pared by 2 bases and J by 0 bases, with 9 bases between. The CDR3 is 14 amino acids. The V gene's germline CDR1 is SGHRS and CDR2 YFSETQ. The CDR3 protein is CASSFRRSSYEQYF. In DNA form, the CDR3 reads TGCGCCAGCAGCTTTCGAAGGAGCTCCTACGAGCAGTACTTC.

The genes are TRBV4-1 and TRBJ2-7; maybe TRBD1 (5 bases). Germline V gives CDR1 MGHRA, CDR2 YSYEKL. This CDR3 region has 16 residues. The V and J ends lost 2 bases and 3 bases respectively, with 17 bases between them. The CDR3 DNA reads as TGCGCCAGCAGCCAACCGACAGAAAAAGTGGGCTACGAGCAGTACTTC. Translated, it gives CASSQPTEKVGYEQYF.

The chain couples TRBV10-3 to TRBJ2-3; no clear D. The CDR3 runs to 15 residues. From germline, CDR1 is ENHRY and CDR2 SYGVKD. V was cut by 7 bases and J by 0 bases, with 14 bases left in between. The CDR3 nucleotides read TGTGCCATCAACGGACGGAGATCTAGCACAGATACGCAGTATTTT. Amino acid sequence: CAINGRRSSTDTQYF.

The genes are TRBV10-3 and TRBJ1-2; no firm D call. Per germline, CDR1 ENHRY and CDR2 SYGVKD. V gave up 6 bases and J gave up 0 bases, with 8 bases separating them. The CDR3 sequence is 13 residues long. As DNA, the CDR3 is TGTGCCATCAGGGGCGGAACTAACTATGGCTACACCTTC. The encoded protein is CAIRGGTNYGYTF.

This clone was recorded a few times. V is TRBV6-5 and J is TRBJ2-3; no definite D call. Trimming left V 3 bases short and J 3 bases short, with 7 bases between. Germline CDR1 is MNHEY and CDR2 is SVGAGI. The CDR3 totals 13 residues. CDR3 in DNA: TGTGCCAGCAGTTATAAAGGGACAGATACGCAGTATTTT. Translating gives CASSYKGTDTQYF.

V gene TRBV19 combines with J gene TRBJ1-2; the D gene is possibly TRBD1 (6 bases). V was cut by 7 bases and J by 6 bases, with 15 bases left in between. Per the germline V gene, CDR1 is LNHDA and CDR2 is SQIVND (reference sequence). The CDR3 consists of 13 residues. DNA of the CDR3: TGTGCCAGTAACACAGGGCTGGTAGATGGCTACACCTTC. Encoded protein: CASNTGLVDGYTF. The whole variable domain, remainder taken from reference TRBV19 and TRBJ1-2, is DGGITQSPKYLFRKEGQNVTLSCEQNLNHDAMYWYRQDPGQGLRLIYYSQIVNDFQKGDIAEGYSVSREKKESFPLTVTSAQKNPTAFYLCASNTGLVDGYTFGSGTRLTVV.

The chain uses TRBV19 and TRBJ1-5; D is possibly TRBD1 (6 bases). Germline V gene lookup returns CDR1 LNHDA and CDR2 SQIVND (reference sequence). The V end lost 1 base, the J end lost 3 bases, and 10 bases lay between the germline ends. This CDR3 has 15 residues. CDR3 sequence (DNA): TGTGCCAGTAGTATAGGAGGGGGGGCCAATCAGCCCCAGCATTTT. Its protein is CASSIGGGANQPQHF.

The chain has TRBV6-2 or TRBV6-3 and TRBJ2-3; 8 bases are shared with TRBD1. Germline CDR1 reads MNHEY; CDR2 reads SVGEGT. This CDR3 contains 15 residues. V shed 5 bases, J shed 1 base, and the junction held 5 bases outside the gene matches. The CDR3 DNA reads as TGTGCCAGCAGTCAACAGGGGGTCGGCACAGATACGCAGTATTTT. Translated, it gives CASSQQGVGTDTQYF.

This chain joins TRBV4-3 and TRBJ2-7; D gene ambiguous. The V end lost 2 bases, the J end lost 3 bases, and 8 bases lay between the germline ends. The CDR3 runs to 13 residues. Looked up from germline, CDR1 is LGHNA and CDR2 is YSLEER. CDR3 loop: CASSQTVGYEQYF. The CDR3 DNA reads as TGCGCCAGCAGCCAAACCGTGGGCTACGAGCAGTACTTC.

The chain is built from TRBV9 and TRBJ1-4; D perhaps matches TRBD1 (6 bases). CDR3 size: 14 residues. The germline V and J ends were trimmed by 3 bases and 10 bases, with 16 bases remaining between them. The V gene's germline CDR1 is SGDLS and CDR2 YYNGEE. The CDR3 sequence: CASSDHRGAGKLFF. CDR3 coding DNA: TGTGCCAGCAGCGACCACCGGGGGGCAGGAAAACTGTTTTTT. Variable domain in full (rest from reference TRBV9 and TRBJ1-4): DSGVTQTPKHLITATGQRVTLRCSPRSGDLSVYWYQQSLDQGLQFLIQYYNGEERAKGNILERFSAQQFPDLHSELNLSSLELGDSALYFCASSDHRGAGKLFFGSGTQLSVL.

CDR3 DNA: TGCGCCAGCAGCTTGGGCCCCGGGGCACGGAACATTCAGTACTTC. It encodes CASSLGPGARNIQYF. This rearrangement joins TRBV5-1 to TRBJ2-4; D could derive from TRBD1 or TRBD2 (5 bases each). The CDR3 runs 15 residues. CDR1 is SGHRS, CDR2 YFSETQ, per germline. V dropped 0 bases and J dropped 7 bases, with 14 bases sitting between them.

V usage is TRBV3-1 (or the pseudogene TRBV3-2) and J usage is TRBJ1-2; D may be TRBD1 (5 bases). CDR1 LGHDT and CDR2 YNNKEL come from the germline V gene (reference sequence). There are 13 residues in the CDR3. The germline V and J ends were trimmed by 1 base and 8 bases, with 11 bases remaining between them. The CDR3 DNA follows: TGTGCCAGCAGCCAAGGGGGAGGGGTCGGCTACACCTTC. Amino acids: CASSQGGGVGYTF.

The chain employs TRBV15 and TRBJ1-1, with unresolved D. Germline V lookup: CDR1 LNHNV, CDR2 YYDKDF (reference sequence). The CDR3 runs to 13 residues. With 3 bases removed from V and 1 base from J, the gap between germline ends came to 6 bases. CDR3 in amino acids: CATSREQNTEAFF. CDR3 coding DNA: TGTGCCACCAGCAGGGAGCAGAACACTGAAGCTTTCTTT.

V gene TRBV5-1 combines with J gene TRBJ2-2; no reliable D call. V lost 1 base and J 4 bases, leaving 8 bases between the germline ends. The CDR3 has 14 residues. Germline V gene sequence: CDR1 SGHRS, CDR2 YFSETQ. The CDR3 is CASSLLGFTGELFF. For the CDR3, the DNA is TGCGCCAGCAGCTTGTTAGGGTTCACCGGGGAGCTGTTTTTT.

V usage is TRBV13 and J usage is TRBJ1-1; D is unresolved. The V end lost 4 bases, the J end lost 1 base, and 25 bases lay between the germline ends. The CDR3 loop spans 19 amino acids. Germline V gene data show CDR1 as PRHDT and CDR2 as FYEKMQ (reference sequence). CDR3 in amino acids: CASSSTTRIFGGRNTEAFF. The CDR3 DNA follows: TGTGCCAGCAGCTCCACAACTAGAATTTTTGGTGGGAGGAACACTGAAGCTTTCTTT.

The chain is built from TRBV28 and TRBJ2-2, with 7 bases matching TRBD2. J was trimmed by 5 bases and V by 1 base; bases with no gene match: 19. The CDR3 totals 20 residues. From germline, CDR1 is MDHEN and CDR2 SYDVKM. CDR3 in amino acids: CASSLFRVAGAIPKTGELFF. The CDR3 region has the DNA TGTGCCAGCAGTTTATTTCGAGTAGCGGGCGCTATCCCCAAAACCGGGGAGCTGTTTTTT.

The chain joins TRBV19 to TRBJ1-6, with D uncertain. The CDR3 length is 14 residues. V gave up 3 bases and J gave up 6 bases, with 9 bases separating them. The germline V gene has CDR1 LNHDA and CDR2 SQIVND (reference sequence). DNA of the CDR3: TGTGCCAGTAGTATGCACAGTGTTAATTCACCCCTCCACTTT. It encodes CASSMHSVNSPLHF.

This clone was counted only a few times. This CDR3 is CASSPTKQGFYEQYF. CDR3 DNA: TGTGCCAGCAGTCCTACAAAACAGGGTTTCTACGAGCAGTACTTC. The chain employs TRBV6-6 and TRBJ2-7; D possibly corresponds to TRBD1 (6 bases). Germline lookup yields CDR1 MNHNY and CDR2 SVGAGI (reference sequence). This CDR3 is built from 15 residues. V was pared by 5 bases and J by 3 bases, with 17 bases between.

The gene calls are TRBV4-1 and TRBJ1-3; the match to TRBD1 covers 10 bases. Germline trimming cut 3 bases from V and 8 bases from J; bases unmatched to any gene: 4. The CDR3 contains 14 residues. Germline assignment: CDR1 MGHRA and CDR2 YSYEKL. The CDR3 protein is CASSQGQGRDTIYF. DNA of the CDR3: TGCGCCAGCAGCCAGGGACAGGGGAGAGACACCATATATTTT.

This clone has only one observation. The V call is TRBV7-9, the J call TRBJ1-5; TRBD1 is a possible D gene (5 bases). Germline assignment: CDR1 SEHNR and CDR2 FQNEAQ (reference sequence). Trimming took off 1 base at V and 0 bases at J, with 10 bases between the two ends. CDR3 length: 16 amino acids. This CDR3 reads CASSLGGEYSNQPQHF. The DNA for the CDR3 is TGTGCCAGCAGCTTAGGGGGCGAATATAGCAATCAGCCCCAGCATTTT.

The V and J genes are TRBV19 and TRBJ2-2, with D possibly being TRBD2 (7 bases). This CDR3 region has 15 residues. Per germline, CDR1 LNHDA and CDR2 SQIVND (reference sequence). V was clipped by 5 bases and J by 4 bases, with 14 bases between them. CDR3 sequence reads: CASSGGALGTGELFF. As DNA, the CDR3 is TGTGCCAGTAGTGGGGGGGCGCTTGGCACCGGGGAGCTGTTTTTT.

The chain couples TRBV6-5 to TRBJ2-1, with D perhaps TRBD1 (7 bases). Germline assignment: CDR1 MNHEY and CDR2 SVGAGI. There are 16 residues in the CDR3. V was cut by 0 bases and J by 5 bases, with 14 bases left in between. The CDR3: CASSYSSTGEDNEQFF. CDR3 nucleotide sequence: TGTGCCAGCAGTTACTCCTCTACAGGGGAGGACAATGAGCAGTTCTTC.